This TCR beta chain was captured by sequencing in a study of cytomegalovirus exposure and HLA in healthy donors. PCR was performed using 60 Vbeta and 13 Jbeta primers. Repertoires were generated with immunoSEQ multiplex PCR, while TCRdb's copy carries only in-frame clones and drops some. The table shows approximately 110,000 clones, with 13% to 15% occurring only once. The V segment lost 4 bases and the J segment 4 bases; nucleotides outside the gene matches: 5. The CDR3 length is 14 residues. In germline, CDR1 is MNHNS, CDR2 SASEGT. General study points: Reports indicated that the classifier achieved high specificity and sensitivity in diagnosing cytomegalovirus status.

Remarks on this clone: Its target is not known.

The TCR originated in a female donor in good health and CMV-seronegative. This sequence joins TRBV6-1 and TRBJ1-2; TRBD1 matches at 8 bases. Sequenced material: PBMCs. CDR3 nucleotide sequence: TGTGCCAGCAGTGCCCGTGGACAGGGCTATGGCTACACCTTC. Amino acid sequence: CASSARGQGYGYTF.